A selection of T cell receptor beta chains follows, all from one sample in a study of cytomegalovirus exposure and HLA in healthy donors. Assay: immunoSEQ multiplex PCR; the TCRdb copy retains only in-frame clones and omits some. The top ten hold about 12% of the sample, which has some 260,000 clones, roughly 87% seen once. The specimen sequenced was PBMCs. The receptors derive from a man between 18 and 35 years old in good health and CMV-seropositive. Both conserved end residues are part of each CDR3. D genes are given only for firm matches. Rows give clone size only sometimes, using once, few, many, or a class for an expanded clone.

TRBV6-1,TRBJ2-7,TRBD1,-,CASSEGQGVSYEQYF,TGTGCCAGCAGTGAAGGCCAGGGGGTCTCCTACGAGCAGTACTTC
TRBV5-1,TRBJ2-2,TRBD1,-,CASSLRTGGDTGELFF,TGCGCCAGCAGCCTCAGGACAGGGGGCGACACCGGGGAGCTGTTTTTT
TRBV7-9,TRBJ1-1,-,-,CASSLAQNTEAFF,TGTGCCAGCAGCTTAGCACAGAACACTGAAGCTTTCTTT
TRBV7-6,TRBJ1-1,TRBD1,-,CASSVQGAYGMNTEAFF,TGTGCCAGCAGCGTACAGGGGGCCTACGGCATGAACACTGAAGCTTTCTTT
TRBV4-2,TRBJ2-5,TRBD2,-,CASSQGALSGRAGETQYF,TGTGCCAGCAGCCAAGGCGCTCTTAGCGGGAGGGCCGGAGAGACCCAGTACTTC
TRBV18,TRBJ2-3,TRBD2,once,CASSRAPLAGGDTQYF,TGTGCCAGCTCACGGGCGCCTCTAGCGGGAGGAGATACGCAGTATTTT
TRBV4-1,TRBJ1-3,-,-,CASSQQGKGNTIYF,TGCGCCAGCAGCCAACAGGGGAAAGGAAACACCATATATTTT
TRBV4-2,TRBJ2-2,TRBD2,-,CASSQGLAGGPGELFF,TGTGCCAGCAGCCAAGGACTAGCGGGAGGGCCCGGGGAGCTGTTTTTT
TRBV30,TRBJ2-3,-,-,CACPGGGSTDTQYF,TGTGCCTGTCCTGGAGGCGGGAGCACAGATACGCAGTATTTT
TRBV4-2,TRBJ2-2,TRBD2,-,CASSQASGRTGELFF,TGTGCCAGCAGCCAAGCTAGCGGGAGGACCGGGGAGCTGTTTTTT
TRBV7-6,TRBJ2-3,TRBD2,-,CASSMGLAGFGDTQYF,TGTGCCAGCAGCATGGGACTAGCGGGATTCGGAGATACGCAGTATTTT
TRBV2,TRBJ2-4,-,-,CASSERGAVLLAKNIQYF,TGTGCCAGCAGTGAAAGAGGGGCAGTTCTACTAGCCAAAAACATTCAGTACTTC
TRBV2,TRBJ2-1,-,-,CASIGWNEQFF,TGTGCCAGCATAGGGTGGAATGAGCAGTTCTTC
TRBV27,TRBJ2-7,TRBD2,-,CASSLSGLAGHYEQYF,TGTGCCAGCAGTTTATCGGGGTTAGCGGGACACTACGAGCAGTACTTC
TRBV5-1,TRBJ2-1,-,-,CASSDSGNEQFF,TGCGCCAGCAGCGACTCGGGCAATGAGCAGTTCTTC
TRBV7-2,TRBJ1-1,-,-,CASSLAQGGGTEAFF,TGTGCCAGCAGCTTAGCACAAGGGGGGGGGACTGAAGCTTTCTTT
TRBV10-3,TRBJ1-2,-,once,CAITPDRPPNYGYTF,TGTGCCATCACCCCAGACAGGCCTCCTAACTATGGCTACACCTTC
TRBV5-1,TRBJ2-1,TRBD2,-,CASSPPDPGRGQQFF,TGCGCCAGCAGCCCACCCGATCCCGGGAGGGGCCAGCAGTTCTTC
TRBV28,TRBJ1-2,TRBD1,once,CASRGTGQSYGYTF,TGTGCCAGCAGAGGAACGGGACAGAGCTATGGCTACACCTTC
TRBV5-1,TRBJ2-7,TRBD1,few,CASSRTGTVYYEQYF,TGCGCCAGCAGCCGTACCGGGACAGTCTACTACGAGCAGTACTTC
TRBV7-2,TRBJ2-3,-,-,CASSWGQNTQYF,TGTGCCAGCAGCTGGGGACAAAATACGCAGTATTTT
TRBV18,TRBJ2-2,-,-,CASSPPGVGTGELFF,TGTGCCAGCTCACCGCCGGGAGTAGGGACCGGGGAGCTGTTTTTT
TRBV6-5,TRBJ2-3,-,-,CASHRSGGTDTQYF,TGTGCCAGCCACCGATCGGGCGGCACAGATACGCAGTATTTT
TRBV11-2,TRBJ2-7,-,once,CASSFPRTVLSYEQYF,TGTGCCAGCAGCTTCCCCAGGACGGTCCTTTCCTACGAGCAGTACTTC
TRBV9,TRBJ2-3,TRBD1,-,CASNPETGGATDTQYF,TGTGCCAGCAACCCTGAAACAGGGGGCGCCACAGATACGCAGTATTTT
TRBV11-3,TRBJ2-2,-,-,CASKQGWDTGELFF,TGTGCCAGCAAACAGGGATGGGACACCGGGGAGCTGTTTTTT
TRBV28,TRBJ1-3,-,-,CASSFELAFTGNTIYF,TGTGCCAGCAGTTTTGAGCTCGCCTTCACTGGAAACACCATATATTTT
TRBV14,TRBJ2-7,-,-,CASVEVGTTYEQYF,TGTGCCAGCGTAGAAGTGGGGACGACCTACGAGCAGTACTTC
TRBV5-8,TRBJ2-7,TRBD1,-,CASSRTGTYEQYF,TGTGCCAGCAGTCGGACAGGAACCTACGAGCAGTACTTC
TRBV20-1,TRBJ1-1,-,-,CSAHLGSGAFF,TGCAGTGCTCACCTTGGGTCCGGAGCTTTCTTT
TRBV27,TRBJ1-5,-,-,CASSPKEFSSQHF,TGTGCCAGCAGTCCAAAGGAATTCAGCAGCCAGCATTTT
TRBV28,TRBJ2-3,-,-,CASSVPGRGADTQYF,TGTGCCAGCAGTGTCCCGGGCCGCGGCGCAGATACGCAGTATTTT
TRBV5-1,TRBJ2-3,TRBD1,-,CASSPVGTGGSDTQYF,TGCGCCAGCAGCCCCGTCGGGACAGGGGGCTCAGATACGCAGTATTTT
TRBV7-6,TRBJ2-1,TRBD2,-,CASSLGASGREHNEQFF,TGTGCCAGCAGCTTAGGGGCTAGCGGGAGGGAACACAATGAGCAGTTCTTC
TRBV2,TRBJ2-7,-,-,CASSDVSTGVGEQYF,TGTGCCAGCAGTGACGTATCTACGGGAGTGGGCGAGCAGTACTTC
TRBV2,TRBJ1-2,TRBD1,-,CASSGILSLGDRNYGYTF,TGTGCCAGCAGTGGAATTTTGTCCCTGGGGGACAGGAATTATGGCTACACCTTC
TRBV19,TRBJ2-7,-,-,CASSIGYEQYF,TGTGCCAGTAGTATCGGCTACGAGCAGTACTTC
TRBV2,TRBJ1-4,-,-,CASNGFNEKLFF,TGTGCCAGCAACGGATTTAATGAAAAACTGTTTTTT
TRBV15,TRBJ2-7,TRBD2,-,CATSRVGTSGSYEQYF,TGTGCCACCAGCAGAGTTGGGACTAGCGGTTCCTACGAGCAGTACTTC
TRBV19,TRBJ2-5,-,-,CASSSRTGTQYF,TGTGCCAGTAGTTCACGCACCGGGACCCAGTACTTC
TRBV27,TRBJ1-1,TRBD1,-,CASKRTGGGLNTEAFF,TGTGCCAGCAAAAGGACAGGAGGGGGATTGAACACTGAAGCTTTCTTT
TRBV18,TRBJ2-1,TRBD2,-,CASSPSSGTYNEQFF,TGTGCCAGCTCACCAAGTAGCGGGACCTACAATGAGCAGTTCTTC
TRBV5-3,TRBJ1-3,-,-,CARSFGSRDSGNTIYF,TGTGCCAGAAGCTTCGGTTCGAGGGACTCTGGAAACACCATATATTTT
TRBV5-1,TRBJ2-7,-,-,CASSPPQGSEQYF,TGCGCCAGCAGCCCCCCTCAGGGGTCCGAGCAGTACTTC
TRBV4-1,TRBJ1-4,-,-,CASSLYMGGPNEKLFF,TGCGCCAGCAGCCTATATATGGGCGGACCCAATGAAAAACTGTTTTTT
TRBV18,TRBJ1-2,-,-,CASSSGQQYGYTF,TGTGCCAGCTCGTCCGGACAGCAGTATGGCTACACCTTC
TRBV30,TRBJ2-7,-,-,CATQGHSSYEQYF,TGTGCCACACAGGGACATAGCTCCTACGAGCAGTACTTC
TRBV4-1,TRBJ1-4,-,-,CASSQNEKLFF,TGCGCCAGCAGCCAGAATGAAAAACTGTTTTTT
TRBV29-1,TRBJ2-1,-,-,CSFRDLNEQFF,TGCAGCTTCCGGGACCTCAATGAGCAGTTCTTC
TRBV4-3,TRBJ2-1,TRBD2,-,CASSRLAGSSYNEQFF,TGCGCCAGCAGCCGACTAGCGGGGAGCTCCTACAATGAGCAGTTCTTC
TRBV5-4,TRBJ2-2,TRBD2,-,CASSLRGSGTGELFF,TGTGCCAGCAGCTTACGCGGGAGCGGCACCGGGGAGCTGTTTTTT
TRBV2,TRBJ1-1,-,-,CASIGVGTEAFF,TGTGCCAGCATCGGAGTGGGCACTGAAGCTTTCTTT
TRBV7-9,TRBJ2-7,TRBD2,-,CASSPRLAANPYEQYF,TGTGCCAGCAGCCCCAGACTAGCGGCTAACCCCTACGAGCAGTACTTC
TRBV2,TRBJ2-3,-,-,CASSGPYPSTDTQYF,TGTGCCAGCAGCGGGCCCTACCCCAGCACAGATACGCAGTATTTT
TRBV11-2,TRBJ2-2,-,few,CASTQAVHTGELFF,TGTGCCAGCACACAAGCCGTCCACACCGGGGAGCTGTTTTTT
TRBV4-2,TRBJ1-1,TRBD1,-,CATTRGQGRRDTEAFF,TGTGCCACCACCAGGGGACAGGGGAGACGAGACACTGAAGCTTTCTTT
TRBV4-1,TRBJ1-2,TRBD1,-,CASSQGQGAQFHYGYTF,TGCGCCAGCAGCCAAGGACAGGGGGCCCAATTCCACTATGGCTACACCTTC